The 10 T cell receptor beta chains below were found in one sample sequenced in a study of T cells in Graves' hyperthyroidism and ophthalmopathy. RNA transcripts yielded amplified TCR beta CDR3 regions. The study used the HTBI primer set for a first-round RT-PCR of the TCR CDR3. TCRdb called the multiplex PCR reads again in MiXCR, with one record for every CDR3 protein. The sample carries fewer than 700,000 distinct CDR3 sequences, about 16% recorded once. Sequencing input: blood. These receptor sequences come from a woman in her thirties with Graves' hyperthyroidism.

This clonotype came up once. A read error is possible here, since a much larger clone lies one base away. The chain combines TRBV28 with TRBJ1-2, with D perhaps matching TRBD1 (6 bases). The V gene's germline CDR1 is MDHEN and CDR2 SYDVKM. V was cut by 9 bases and J by 6 bases, with 14 bases left in between. The CDR3 runs to 12 residues. DNA for the CDR3: TGTGCCAGTTCCGGGACATATGATGGCTACACCTTC. Amino acids: CASSGTYDGYTF.

This chain links TRBV5-1 with TRBJ2-3; 14 bases fit TRBD2. The CDR3 has 18 residues. Unmatched junction bases numbered 11, after V lost 4 bases and J lost 4 bases. From germline, CDR1 is SGHRS and CDR2 YFSETQ. The CDR3 sequence: CASSPGTSGRGWADTQYF. Here the CDR3 DNA reads TGCGCCAGCAGCCCTGGGACTAGCGGGAGAGGTTGGGCAGATACGCAGTATTTT.

This clonotype was observed at least ten times. The rearrangement joins TRBV7-2 to TRBJ1-1; 7 bases line up with TRBD1. The germline V gene encodes CDR1 SGHTA and CDR2 FQGNSA. This CDR3 comprises 14 residues. V trimming: 3 bases; J trimming: 0 bases; junction bases outside the gene matches: 1. The CDR3 DNA reads TGTGCCAGCAGCTTCAGGGGGATGAACACTGAAGCTTTCTTT. Translated: CASSFRGMNTEAFF.

This clonotype was recorded many times. The rearrangement links TRBV29-1 to TRBJ2-1; 10 positions match TRBD1. Trimming removed 6 bases from V and 7 bases from J; junction bases left unmatched: 18. Germline V gene data show CDR1 as SQVTM and CDR2 as ANQGSEA. The CDR3 contains 17 residues. The CDR3 reads CSVDGGTGQGLLNEQFF. CDR3 in DNA: TGCAGCGTCGATGGGGGAACGGGACAGGGGCTCCTTAATGAGCAGTTCTTC.

This clonotype was detected ten times or more. The V and J genes are TRBV29-1 and TRBJ2-3, with 9 nucleotides matching TRBD2. CDR1 and CDR2 (germline): SQVTM, ANQGSEA. The CDR3 runs to 15 residues. Germline trimming cut 3 bases from V and 4 bases from J; bases unmatched to any gene: 8. The CDR3 loop reads CSVDRREGSPDTQYF. The DNA of the CDR3 is TGCAGCGTTGATCGGCGGGAGGGTAGTCCAGATACGCAGTATTTT.

This clonotype was picked up many times. The chain carries TRBV27 and TRBJ2-5; 7 bases line up with TRBD2. CDR3 size: 16 residues. The junction had 12 bases not matched to a gene; V was cut back by 4 bases and J by 4 bases. Germline V gene sequence: CDR1 MNHEY, CDR2 SMNVEV (reference sequence). CDR3 nucleotide sequence: TGTGCCAGCAGTTCCGCCCAATTGACTAGCCTAGAGACCCAGTACTTC. This codes for CASSSAQLTSLETQYF.

This clonotype was counted ten times or more. The V call is TRBV28, the J call TRBJ2-7; 11 bases map to TRBD1. The CDR3 loop spans 19 amino acids. Per germline, CDR1 MDHEN and CDR2 SYDVKM. The V gene end was trimmed by 1 base and the J gene end by 3 bases; junction bases not matched to a gene: 14. CDR3 protein: CASSLSAGQGALKDYEQYF. CDR3 sequence (DNA): TGTGCCAGCAGTTTATCGGCCGGACAGGGGGCCCTAAAGGACTACGAGCAGTACTTC.

The V gene is TRBV5-8, the J gene TRBJ1-1, with D unclear. The germline V gene has CDR1 SGHTS and CDR2 YDEGEE. V shed 0 bases and J shed 13 bases, with 16 bases lying between them. The CDR3 is 13 amino acids. CDR3 loop: CASSLDKGLENFF. The CDR3 coding sequence is TGTGCCAGCAGCTTGGACAAGGGCCTCGAAAATTTCTTT. Combining the CDR3 with reference TRBV5-8 and TRBJ1-1 gives the whole variable domain EAGVTQSPTHLIKTRGQQATLRCSPISGHTSVYWYQQALGLGLQFLLWYDEGEERNRGNFPPRFSGRQFPNYSSELNVNALELEDSALYLCASSLDKGLENFFGQGTRLTVV.

Turning to this clonotype: A much larger clonotype is one base distant, so this may be a read error. The chain recombines TRBV7-2 with TRBJ2-7; no clear D gene. Germline CDR1 is SGHTA and CDR2 is FQGNSA. The CDR3 is 16 residues long. CDR3 region: CASSSRIPLRAYEQHF. The CDR3 DNA reads TGTGCCAGCAGTTCGCGAATACCCCTTCGGGCCTACGAGCAGCACTTC. Looking up the rest from reference TRBV7-2 and TRBJ2-7 gives the full variable domain: GAGVSQSPSNKVTEKGKDVELRCDPISGHTALYWYRQSLGQGLEFLIYFQGNSAPDKSGLPSDRFSAERTGGSVSTLTIQRTQQEDSAVYLCASSSRIPLRAYEQHFGPGTRLTVT.

This clonotype was seen only a few times. V usage is TRBV6-5 and J usage is TRBJ2-1; D call uncertain. V shed 2 bases and J shed 10 bases, with 12 bases lying between them. The germline CDR1 and CDR2 sequences are MNHEY and SVGAGI. The length of the CDR3 is 13 residues. Here the CDR3 reads CASSYTQHSEQFF. Here the CDR3 DNA reads TGTGCCAGCAGTTACACTCAGCATAGCGAGCAGTTCTTC.